The clone carrying this T cell receptor (beta chain) was observed at least ten times. Its antigen remains unidentified. The time point is: persistent/refractory GD, antithyroid drugs over 5 years with positive TRAb. Isolated PBMC RNA provided the starting material for the TCR library. This entry belongs to a study of regulatory T cells in long-lasting Graves disease. Study-wide findings and caveats: Patients with persistent disease showed a bias toward TRBV28, TRBJ1-2 and TRBJ2-5. Sampling was limited to peripheral blood rather than thyroid tissue.

Arm-PCR of CDR3 regions and iRepertoire HTBI primers were used to build TCR beta libraries. Each CDR3 protein is one row after TCRdb ran MiXCR on the multiplex PCR reads. The top ten hold about two fifths of the sample, which has over 650,000 distinct CDR3 sequences, 25% to 35% seen once. The CDR3 sequence is 14 residues long. Germline-derived CDR1 and CDR2 are GTSNPN and SVGIG (reference sequence). The V and J ends lost 0 bases and 1 base respectively, with 9 bases between them. This receptor was obtained from a female donor with Graves disease. The V call is TRBV30, the J call TRBJ1-1, with a weak D call TRBD1 (5 bases). Here the sequenced sample was peripheral blood mononuclear cells (PBMCs), taken when the disease was refractory, from a patient treated with antithyroid drugs. This CDR3 reads CAWSVGTGNTEAFF. DNA of the CDR3: TGTGCCTGGAGTGTGGGGACGGGGAACACTGAAGCTTTCTTT.